This TCR beta chain was identified in a study of blood T cell repertoires in COVID-19. Study context: Some COVID-19 samples were acute and others convalescent; all came from the United States, Italy and Spain. PBMCs, B-cell-depleted T cells, or T cells were the source of the cDNA or gDNA that made up the material.

Trimming pared 0 bases from V and 9 bases from J, leaving 12 bases between. This CDR3 is built from 15 residues. The germline gives CDR1 LGHDT, CDR2 YNNKEL (reference sequence). Source study methods: Amplification of reference gene primers provided the estimated nucleated cell counts. Profiled with immunoSEQ multiplex PCR; TCRdb holds only in-frame clones, not every one. The DNA gave D and trimming, while V, J and clone size come from that table. Among 80,000 or so clones listed, 75% to 95% were seen once. Sample: peripheral blood. The J gene is TRBJ1-6, the V gene TRBV3-1 (or the pseudogene TRBV3-2); possible D gene TRBD1, 6 bases. The receptor was isolated from a woman aged 45-59 years in a cohort sampled during active COVID-19. The CDR3 protein is CASSQDPTGRSPLHF. The CDR3 DNA is TGTGCCAGCAGCCAAGATCCCACAGGGCGTTCACCCCTCCACTTT.